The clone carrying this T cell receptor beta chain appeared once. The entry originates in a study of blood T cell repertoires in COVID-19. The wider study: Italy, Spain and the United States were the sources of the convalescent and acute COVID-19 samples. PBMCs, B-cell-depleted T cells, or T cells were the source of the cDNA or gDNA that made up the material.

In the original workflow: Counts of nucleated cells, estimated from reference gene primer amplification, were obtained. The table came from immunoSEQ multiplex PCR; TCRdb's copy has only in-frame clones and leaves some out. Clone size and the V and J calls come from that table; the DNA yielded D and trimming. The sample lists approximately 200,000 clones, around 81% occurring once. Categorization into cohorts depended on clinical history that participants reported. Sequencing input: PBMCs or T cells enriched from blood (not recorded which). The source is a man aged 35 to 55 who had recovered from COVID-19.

CDR3 DNA sequence: TGTGCCAGCAGCTTAGTAGCCGATTTGGCTAATGAAAAACTGTTTTTT. Translation: CASSLVADLANEKLFF. The chain carries TRBV7-2 and TRBJ1-4; unclear D gene. V was clipped by 1 base and J by 3 bases, with 12 bases between them. The CDR3 totals 16 residues. Germline CDR1 reads SGHTA; CDR2 reads FQGNSA.